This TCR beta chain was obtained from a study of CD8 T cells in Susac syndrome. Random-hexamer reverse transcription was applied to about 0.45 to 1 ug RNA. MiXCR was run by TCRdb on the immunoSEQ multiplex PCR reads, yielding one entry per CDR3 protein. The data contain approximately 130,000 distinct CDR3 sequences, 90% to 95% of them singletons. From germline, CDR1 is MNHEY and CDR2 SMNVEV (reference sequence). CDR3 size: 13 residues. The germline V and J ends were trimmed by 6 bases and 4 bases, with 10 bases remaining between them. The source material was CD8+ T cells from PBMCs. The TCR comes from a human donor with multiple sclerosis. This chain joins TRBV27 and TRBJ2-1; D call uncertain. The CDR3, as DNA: TGTGCCAGCAGACTGGACGGGTACAATGAGCAGTTCTTC. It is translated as CASRLDGYNEQFF.